This T cell receptor beta chain was captured in a study of Ad26.COV2.S vaccination and SARS-CoV-2 variants. Study in general: Sample donor was a member of the COV1001 Ad26.COV2.S trial arm.

Worth noting for this clone: Other DNA sequences in this sample translate to the same CDR3.

The treatment denotes: 15 to 20 received Ad26.COV2.S at low or high dose, single or two shots; roughly five received placebo; per-sample allocation not given. Sampling happened 63 days after the first vaccine or placebo injection. Here immunoSEQ multiplex PCR was the method, and the copy in TCRdb shows in-frame clones only, minus some. Of 440,000 or so clones listed, roughly nine tenths are singletons. With 4 bases removed from V and 2 bases from J, the gap between germline ends came to 4 bases. CDR3 length: 12 residues. Germline V lookup: CDR1 SGHTA, CDR2 FQGNSA. The starting material was peripheral blood, obtained in a trial of Ad26.COV2.S vaccine versus placebo. The TCR was taken from a person between 18 and 65 years old who received the Ad26.COV2.S COVID-19 vaccine or a placebo. The chain recombines TRBV7-2 with TRBJ2-3; D remains ambiguous. The CDR3 loop is CASSSYTDTQYF. CDR3 DNA sequence: TGTGCCAGCAGCTCTTACACAGATACGCAGTATTTT.